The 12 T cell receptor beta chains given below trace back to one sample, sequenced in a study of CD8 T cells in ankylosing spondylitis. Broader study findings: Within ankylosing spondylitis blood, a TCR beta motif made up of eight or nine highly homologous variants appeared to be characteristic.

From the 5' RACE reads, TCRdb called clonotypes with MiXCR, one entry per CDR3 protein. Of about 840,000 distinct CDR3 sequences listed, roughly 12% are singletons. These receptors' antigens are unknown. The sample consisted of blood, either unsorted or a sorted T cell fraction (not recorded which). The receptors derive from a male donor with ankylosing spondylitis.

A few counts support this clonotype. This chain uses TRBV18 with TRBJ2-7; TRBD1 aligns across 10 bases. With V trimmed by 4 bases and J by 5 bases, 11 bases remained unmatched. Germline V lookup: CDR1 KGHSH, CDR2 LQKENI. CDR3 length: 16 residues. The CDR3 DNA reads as TGTGCCAGCTCACGAGATCTCCCGGGACAGGGGAACGAGCAGTACTTC. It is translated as CASSRDLPGQGNEQYF.

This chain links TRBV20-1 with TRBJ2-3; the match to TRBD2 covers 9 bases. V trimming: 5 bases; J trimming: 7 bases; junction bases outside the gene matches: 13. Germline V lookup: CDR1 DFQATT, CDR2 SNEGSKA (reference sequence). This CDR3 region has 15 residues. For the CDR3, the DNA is TGCAGTGCTCCCCTAGCGGGGCTGGGCTCAAATACGCAGTATTTT. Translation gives CSAPLAGLGSNTQYF.

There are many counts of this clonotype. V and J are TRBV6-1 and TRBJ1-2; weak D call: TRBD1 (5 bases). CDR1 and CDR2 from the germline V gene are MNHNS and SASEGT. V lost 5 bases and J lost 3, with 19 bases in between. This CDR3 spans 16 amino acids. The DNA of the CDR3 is TGTGCCAGCAGTCCGGGCCACGGGGGATTTGACTATGGCTACACCTTC. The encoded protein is CASSPGHGGFDYGYTF.

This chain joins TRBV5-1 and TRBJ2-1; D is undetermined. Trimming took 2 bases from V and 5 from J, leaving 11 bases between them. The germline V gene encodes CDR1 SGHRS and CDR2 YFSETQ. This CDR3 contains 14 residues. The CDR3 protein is CASSLFPGNNEQFF. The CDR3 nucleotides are TGCGCCAGCAGCTTATTCCCGGGCAACAATGAGCAGTTCTTC.

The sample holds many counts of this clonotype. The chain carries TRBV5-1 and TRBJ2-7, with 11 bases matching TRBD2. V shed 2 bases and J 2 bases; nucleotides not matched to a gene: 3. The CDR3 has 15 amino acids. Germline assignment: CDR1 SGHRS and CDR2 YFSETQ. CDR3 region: CASSFIAGGTYEQYF. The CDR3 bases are TGCGCCAGCAGCTTTATAGCGGGAGGGACCTACGAGCAGTACTTC.

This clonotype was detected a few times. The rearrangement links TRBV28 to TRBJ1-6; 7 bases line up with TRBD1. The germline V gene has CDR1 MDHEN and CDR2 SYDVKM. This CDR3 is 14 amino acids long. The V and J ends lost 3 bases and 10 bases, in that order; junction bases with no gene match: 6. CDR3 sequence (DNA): TGTGCCAGCAGTTTGGGAGGGGGCCAGTCACCCCTCCACTTT. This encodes CASSLGGGQSPLHF.

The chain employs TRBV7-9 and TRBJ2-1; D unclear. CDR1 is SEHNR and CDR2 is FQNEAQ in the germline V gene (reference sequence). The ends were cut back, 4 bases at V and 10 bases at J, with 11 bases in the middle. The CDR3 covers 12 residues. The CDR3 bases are TGTGCCAGCAGCTCCTCGCCCGGGGAGCAGTTCTTC. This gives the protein CASSSSPGEQFF.

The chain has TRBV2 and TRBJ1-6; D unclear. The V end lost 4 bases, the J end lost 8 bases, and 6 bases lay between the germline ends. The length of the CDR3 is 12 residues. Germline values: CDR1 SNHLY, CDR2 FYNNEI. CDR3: CASSVGDSPLHF. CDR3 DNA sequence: TGTGCCAGCAGTGTCGGGGATTCACCCCTCCACTTT. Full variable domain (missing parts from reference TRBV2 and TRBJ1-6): EPEVTQTPSHQVTQMGQEVILRCVPISNHLYFYWYRQILGQKVEFLVSFYNNEISEKSEIFDDQFSVERPDGSNFTLKIRSTKLEDSAMYFCASSVGDSPLHFGNGTRLTVT.

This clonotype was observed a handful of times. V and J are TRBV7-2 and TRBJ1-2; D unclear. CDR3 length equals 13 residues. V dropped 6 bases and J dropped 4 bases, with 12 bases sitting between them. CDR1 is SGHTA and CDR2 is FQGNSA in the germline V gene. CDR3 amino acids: CASSMRLFYGYTF. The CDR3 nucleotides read TGTGCCAGCAGTATGCGGCTGTTCTATGGCTACACCTTC. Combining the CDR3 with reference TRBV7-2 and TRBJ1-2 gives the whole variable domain GAGVSQSPSNKVTEKGKDVELRCDPISGHTALYWYRQSLGQGLEFLIYFQGNSAPDKSGLPSDRFSAERTGGSVSTLTIQRTQQEDSAVYLCASSMRLFYGYTFGSGTRLTVV.

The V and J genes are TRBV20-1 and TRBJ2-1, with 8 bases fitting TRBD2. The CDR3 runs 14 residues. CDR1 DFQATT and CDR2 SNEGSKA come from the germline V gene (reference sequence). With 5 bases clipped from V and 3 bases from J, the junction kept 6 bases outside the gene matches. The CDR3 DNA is TGCAGTGCTTTACGGGGGGGGAGCTACAATGAGCAGTTCTTC. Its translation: CSALRGGSYNEQFF.

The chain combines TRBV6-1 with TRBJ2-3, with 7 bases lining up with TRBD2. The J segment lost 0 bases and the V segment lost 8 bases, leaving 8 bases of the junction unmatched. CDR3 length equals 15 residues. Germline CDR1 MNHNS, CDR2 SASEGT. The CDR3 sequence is CASEKWRESTDTQYF. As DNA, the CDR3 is TGTGCCAGCGAAAAGTGGCGGGAGAGCACAGATACGCAGTATTTT.

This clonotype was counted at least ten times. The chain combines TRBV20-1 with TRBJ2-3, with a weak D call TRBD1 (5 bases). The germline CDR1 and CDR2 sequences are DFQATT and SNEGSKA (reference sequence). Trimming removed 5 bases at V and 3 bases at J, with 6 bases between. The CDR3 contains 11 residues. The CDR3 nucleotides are TGCAGTGCTGACAGAACAGATACGCAGTATTTT. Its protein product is CSADRTDTQYF.